This record concerns one TCR beta chain sequence. Antigen unknown. This sample is drawn from a study of regulatory T cells in long-lasting Graves disease. Study-wide findings and caveats: Preferential use of TRBV28, TRBJ1-2 and TRBJ2-5 was seen in persistent disease.

Time point indicated: newly diagnosed GD, antithyroid drugs for less than 3 months. Following extraction of RNA from PBMCs, that RNA was used to make the TCR library. The TCR beta library used iRepertoire HTBI primers with Arm-PCR amplification of CDR3. MiXCR, applied by TCRdb to the multiplex PCR reads, yields one record per CDR3 protein. The table has 580,000 or so distinct CDR3 sequences, about 16% seen once. After removal of 7 bases from V and 1 base from J, the junction contained 5 bases not matched to a gene. The length of the CDR3 is 14 residues. These same records also appear under a second study, on T cells in Graves' hyperthyroidism and ophthalmopathy. As that study records: Hyperthyroidism had been newly diagnosed in patients aged 18 to 65, and its duration was under 2 months.

This sequence joins TRBV12-3 or TRBV12-4 and TRBJ1-2; TRBD1 agrees at 8 bases. The sequencing used peripheral blood mononuclear cells (PBMCs), collected at new diagnosis, from a patient treated with antithyroid drugs. The TCR was taken from a man aged 18-30 years with Graves disease. The DNA of the CDR3 is TGTGCCAGCAACGCCGGACAGGGTAACTATGGCTACACCTTC. This gives the protein CASNAGQGNYGYTF.